Sequencing of this T cell receptor (beta chain) was carried out in a study of T cell changes during pregnancy in multiple sclerosis. Germline values: CDR1 MNHNS, CDR2 SASEGT. V lost 6 bases to trimming and J lost 8 bases, with 16 bases between them. The CDR3 extends over 13 amino acids. Profiled with immunoSEQ multiplex PCR; TCRdb holds only in-frame clones, not every one. There are around 70,000 clones in the sample; 85% to 95% occur only once, and under 0.3% lies in the top ten. The TCR comes from a female donor with multiple sclerosis, enrolled in a pregnancy study. The sequences come from CD4+ T cells from peripheral blood mononuclear cells, collected after pregnancy. The chain recombines TRBV6-1 with TRBJ1-2; no firm D call. CDR3 protein: CASRRAVPEGYTF. CDR3 sequence (DNA): TGTGCCAGCAGGCGCGCGGTGCCAGAGGGCTACACCTTC.